Below are 20 T cell receptor beta chains sequenced from a single sample in a study of blood T cell repertoires in COVID-19. Sequencing used immunoSEQ multiplex PCR; TCRdb keeps in-frame clones, though not all of them. The sample lists 150,000 to 200,000 clones, about 93% seen once, with about 0.54% in the top ten. Sequencing input: peripheral blood. These TCRs come from a man aged 45-65 years with acute or convalescent COVID-19.

In this sample, this clone turned up once. The rearrangement links TRBV7-2 to TRBJ1-6, with 9 bases fitting TRBD1. The CDR3 runs to 18 residues. Germline CDR1 reads SGHTA; CDR2 reads FQGNSA. After removal of 4 bases from V and 4 bases from J, the junction contained 11 bases not matched to a gene. CDR3 residues: CASSSGQGFPNYNSPLHF. CDR3 DNA: TGTGCCAGCAGCTCGGGACAGGGCTTCCCCAATTATAATTCACCCCTCCACTTT.

The chain combines TRBV7-9 with TRBJ1-3; no firm D call. V gave up 1 base and J gave up 2 bases, with 9 bases separating them. Germline CDR1 and CDR2: SEHNR and FQNEAQ (reference sequence). The CDR3 has 15 residues. Written as DNA, the CDR3 is TGTGCCAGCAGCTTAGTGCCCCAGGCTGGAAACACCATATATTTT. It is translated as CASSLVPQAGNTIYF.

The chain recombines TRBV7-9 with TRBJ1-2; 10 nucleotides agree with TRBD1. The germline CDR1 and CDR2 sequences are SEHNR and FQNEAQ (reference sequence). The CDR3 spans 18 residues. V shed 5 bases, J shed 4 bases, and the junction held 16 bases outside the gene matches. The CDR3 coding sequence is TGTGCCAGCAGCCTCACAGGACAGGGGGAAAAAAGGCTCTATGGCTACACCTTC. Protein product: CASSLTGQGEKRLYGYTF.

This chain connects TRBV20-1 to TRBJ1-2, with 7 bases fitting TRBD1. V lost 1 base, J lost 8 bases, and 1 base stayed unmatched. The V gene's germline CDR1 is DFQATT and CDR2 SNEGSKA (reference sequence). This CDR3 contains 11 residues. CDR3 protein: CSARAGGGYTF. DNA for the CDR3: TGCAGTGCTAGAGCAGGGGGAGGCTACACCTTC.

V gene TRBV28 combines with J gene TRBJ1-4; TRBD1 is a possible D gene (6 bases). CDR3 length: 15 residues. Germline V gives CDR1 MDHEN, CDR2 SYDVKM. The V end lost 6 bases, the J end lost 3 bases, and 14 bases lay between the germline ends. CDR3 loop: CASSTAGAANEKLFF. The DNA for the CDR3 is TGTGCCAGCAGCACAGCGGGGGCGGCTAATGAAAAACTGTTTTTT.

The rearrangement joins TRBV28 to TRBJ2-7; perhaps TRBD1 as D (6 bases). V gave up 5 bases and J gave up 6 bases, with 17 bases separating them. CDR3 length: 14 amino acids. Germline V CDR1 and CDR2: MDHEN, SYDVKM. CDR3 residues: CASSKNREMAEQYV. The DNA of the CDR3 is TGTGCCAGCAGTAAAAACAGGGAAATGGCCGAGCAGTACGTC.

The genes are TRBV11-2 and TRBJ2-2; 8 bases line up with TRBD1. The junction had 2 bases not matched to a gene; V was cut back by 5 bases and J by 3 bases. From germline, CDR1 is SGHAT and CDR2 FQNNGV. This CDR3 contains 14 residues. The CDR3 sequence: CASSPTGDTGELFF. CDR3 sequence (DNA): TGTGCCAGCAGCCCGACAGGGGACACCGGGGAGCTGTTTTTT. Combining the CDR3 with reference TRBV11-2 and TRBJ2-2 gives the whole variable domain EAGVAQSPRYKIIEKRQSVAFWCNPISGHATLYWYQQILGQGPKLLIQFQNNGVVDDSQLPKDRFSAERLKGVDSTLKIQPAKLEDSAVYLCASSPTGDTGELFFGEGSRLTVL.

The chain employs TRBV30 and TRBJ2-1; 8 positions match TRBD2. V lost 4 bases and J lost 4; bases outside the gene matches: 6. This CDR3 is 14 amino acids long. Germline V gene sequence: CDR1 GTSNPN, CDR2 SVGIG (reference sequence). CDR3 nucleotides: TGTGCCTGGACGGGCGGGGGGCTATACAATGAGCAGTTCTTC. It translates to CAWTGGGLYNEQFF.

This clone was detected only a few times. CDR3 residues: CASSYATGVGEKLFF. CDR3 nucleotide sequence: TGTGCCAGCAGTTACGCTACAGGGGTCGGTGAAAAACTGTTTTTT. The rearrangement joins TRBV6-5 to TRBJ1-4; 7 bases align to TRBD1. Unmatched junction bases numbered 7, after V lost 2 bases and J lost 7 bases. The CDR3 covers 15 residues. The germline CDR1 and CDR2 sequences are MNHEY and SVGAGI.

The rearrangement links TRBV7-3 to TRBJ2-3; TRBD2 might be the D (6 bases). The CDR3 length is 14 residues. Germline V gene data show CDR1 as SGHTA and CDR2 as FQGTGA. V lost 2 bases and J 2 bases, leaving 8 bases between the germline ends. CDR3 amino acids: CASSLGGYTDTQYF. The CDR3 DNA reads as TGTGCCAGCAGCTTAGGGGGGTACACAGATACGCAGTATTTT.

The chain links TRBV28 to TRBJ2-7; 10 positions agree with TRBD2. V was pared by 6 bases and J by 3 bases, with 8 bases of the junction left unmatched. CDR1 MDHEN and CDR2 SYDVKM come from the germline V gene. CDR3 size: 15 residues. This CDR3 reads CASRPPSGSIYEQYF. CDR3 bases: TGTGCCAGCAGACCCCCTAGCGGGAGTATCTACGAGCAGTACTTC.

The V and J genes are TRBV14 and TRBJ2-2, with D unclear. Germline V gene sequence: CDR1 SGHDN, CDR2 FVKESK. This CDR3 spans 16 amino acids. The V end was cut by 6 bases, the J end by 0 bases, with 14 bases between. The CDR3 spells CASSPDSISNTGELFF. For the CDR3, the DNA is TGTGCCAGCAGTCCTGACTCCATCTCGAACACCGGGGAGCTGTTTTTT.

The J gene is TRBJ2-1, the V gene TRBV7-9; 7 nucleotides line up with TRBD1. There are 12 residues in the CDR3. V lost 2 bases, J lost 9 bases, and 1 base stayed unmatched. The germline V gene has CDR1 SEHNR and CDR2 FQNEAQ (reference sequence). The CDR3 region is CASSLSGGEQFF. The CDR3 region has the DNA TGTGCCAGCAGCTTATCAGGGGGTGAGCAGTTCTTC.

The gene calls are TRBV6-6 and TRBJ1-4, with a possible D match to TRBD1 (5 bases). V lost 0 bases and J 7 bases, leaving 9 bases between the germline ends. Per germline, CDR1 MNHNY and CDR2 SVGAGI (reference sequence). The CDR3 spans 14 residues. The CDR3 loop is CASSYSQGGEKLFF. The CDR3 DNA sequence: TGTGCCAGCAGTTACTCTCAGGGTGGTGAAAAACTGTTTTTT.

The chain links TRBV7-9 to TRBJ2-7, with TRBD2 matching 7 bases. The ends lost 3 bases at V and 3 bases at J; junction bases unmatched: 2. The CDR3 sequence is 13 residues long. Germline CDR1 and CDR2: SEHNR and FQNEAQ (reference sequence). This CDR3 is CASSLGGIYEQYF. The CDR3 nucleotides are TGTGCCAGCAGCTTGGGGGGGATCTACGAGCAGTACTTC. Variable domain in full (rest from reference TRBV7-9 and TRBJ2-7): DTGVSQNPRHKITKRGQNVTFRCDPISEHNRLYWYRQTLGQGPEFLTYFQNEAQLEKSRLLSDRFSAERPKGSFSTLEIQRTEQGDSAMYLCASSLGGIYEQYFGPGTRLTVT.

This chain links TRBV11-1 with TRBJ1-4; 9 bases map to TRBD1. Germline assignment: CDR1 SGHAT and CDR2 FQDESV (reference sequence). The ends lost 5 bases at V and 4 bases at J; junction bases unmatched: 8. This CDR3 region has 16 residues. Here the CDR3 reads CASSPTGGPDNEKLFF. CDR3 bases: TGTGCCAGCAGCCCTACAGGGGGCCCGGATAATGAAAAACTGTTTTTT.

V is TRBV25-1 and J is TRBJ1-1; 7 positions agree with TRBD1. The V gene end was trimmed by 5 bases and the J gene end by 4 bases; junction bases not matched to a gene: 7. The CDR3 loop spans 14 amino acids. CDR1 and CDR2 (germline): MGHDK, SYGVNS. The CDR3 DNA reads as TGTGCCAGCAGTCCGACAGGGTTCGGCACTGAAGCTTTCTTT. This encodes CASSPTGFGTEAFF.

The chain couples TRBV7-6 to TRBJ2-3; no clear D. The V end was cut by 1 base, the J end by 2 bases, with 7 bases between. Germline V gene data show CDR1 as SGHVS and CDR2 as FNYEAQ. CDR3 length equals 14 residues. CDR3 sequence (DNA): TGTGCCAGCAGCTTAGGTACCTACACAGATACGCAGTATTTT. Amino acids: CASSLGTYTDTQYF.

CDR3 nucleotide sequence: TGCGCCAGCAGCTTGGGGACTAGCTTTTCAGATGAGCAGTTCTTC. Its protein is CASSLGTSFSDEQFF. The V call is TRBV5-1, the J call TRBJ2-1; 8 bases map to TRBD2. V lost 0 bases to trimming and J lost 8 bases; unmatched junction nucleotides: 7. Germline CDR1 and CDR2: SGHRS and YFSETQ. CDR3 size: 15 residues.

Only one count was recorded for this clone. The chain couples TRBV3-1 (or the pseudogene TRBV3-2) to TRBJ2-1; possible D gene TRBD1, 6 bases. The CDR3 is 15 amino acids. The germline CDR1 and CDR2 sequences are LGHDT and YNNKEL (reference sequence). V gave up 4 bases and J gave up 8 bases, with 18 bases separating them. Written as DNA, the CDR3 is TGTGCCAGCAGCCCTCCCCCCTTTGGGGGCCATGAGCAGTTCTTC. It translates to CASSPPPFGGHEQFF.